A selection of T cell receptor beta chains follows, all from one sample in a study of Ad26.COV2.S vaccination and SARS-CoV-2 variants. Using immunoSEQ multiplex PCR, the repertoire was profiled, and TCRdb retains in-frame clones only, with some absent. Altogether about 440,000 clones are present, 90% being singletons, with the ten largest covering about 4.1%. Here the sequenced sample was peripheral blood, taken in a trial of Ad26.COV2.S vaccine versus placebo. The receptors originated from a person between 18 and 59 years old who received the Ad26.COV2.S COVID-19 vaccine or a placebo. Both conserved end residues are part of each CDR3. D genes are given only for firm matches. Not every row has a clone size; where given, it reads once, few, many or a size class.

CDR3aa: CASSPTTVTGELFF
CDR3nt: TGTGCCAGCAGCCCAACAACGGTCACCGGGGAGCTGTTTTTT
v_gene: TRBV7-9
abundance: -
j_gene: TRBJ2-2
d_gene: -

CDR3aa: CASSVDSSSGNTIYF
CDR3nt: TGTGCCAGCAGCGTCGACAGTAGCTCTGGAAACACCATATATTTT
v_gene: TRBV9
abundance: -
j_gene: TRBJ1-3
d_gene: -

CDR3aa: CASSLDPAGFSDTQYF
CDR3nt: TGCGCCAGCAGCTTGGATCCAGCGGGATTTTCAGATACGCAGTATTTT
v_gene: TRBV5-1
abundance: -
j_gene: TRBJ2-3
d_gene: TRBD2

CDR3aa: CASSLRDLPRELFF
CDR3nt: TGTGCCAGCAGCCTCCGGGACTTACCTCGGGAGCTGTTTTTT
v_gene: TRBV7-9
abundance: -
j_gene: TRBJ2-2
d_gene: -

CDR3aa: CSAIPKETQYF
CDR3nt: TGCAGTGCTATCCCAAAAGAGACCCAGTACTTC
v_gene: TRBV20-1
abundance: -
j_gene: TRBJ2-5
d_gene: -

CDR3aa: CASSRTGSYGYTF
CDR3nt: TGTGCCAGCAGCCGGACAGGGAGCTATGGCTACACCTTC
v_gene: TRBV14
abundance: once
j_gene: TRBJ1-2
d_gene: TRBD1

CDR3aa: CASSQTPGQGYEQYF
CDR3nt: TGTGCCAGCAGCCAGACTCCGGGACAGGGATACGAGCAGTACTTC
v_gene: TRBV3-1/TRBV3-2
abundance: once
j_gene: TRBJ2-7
d_gene: TRBD1

CDR3aa: CASTDSSNEKLFF
CDR3nt: TGTGCCAGTACGGACAGCTCTAATGAAAAACTGTTTTTT
v_gene: TRBV19
abundance: -
j_gene: TRBJ1-4
d_gene: -

CDR3aa: CASSFRGTGGSPLHF
CDR3nt: TGTGCCAGCAGCTTCAGGGGGACAGGGGGTTCACCCCTCCACTTT
v_gene: TRBV13
abundance: -
j_gene: TRBJ1-6
d_gene: TRBD1

CDR3aa: CASSIIRGLTDTQYF
CDR3nt: TGTGCCAGTAGTATAATCAGGGGACTAACAGATACGCAGTATTTT
v_gene: TRBV19
abundance: -
j_gene: TRBJ2-3
d_gene: -

CDR3aa: CASGDGETQYF
CDR3nt: TGTGCCAGCGGCGATGGGGAGACCCAGTACTTC
v_gene: TRBV7-3
abundance: -
j_gene: TRBJ2-5
d_gene: -

CDR3aa: CASSEEGVGTDTQYF
CDR3nt: TGTGCCAGCAGTGAGGAGGGGGTTGGCACAGATACGCAGTATTTT
v_gene: TRBV2
abundance: -
j_gene: TRBJ2-3
d_gene: -

CDR3aa: CSVAGTGFSEAFF
CDR3nt: TGCAGCGTAGCCGGGACAGGGTTTTCTGAAGCTTTCTTT
v_gene: TRBV29-1
abundance: once
j_gene: TRBJ1-1
d_gene: TRBD1

CDR3aa: CASSLDVGPPYEQYF
CDR3nt: TGTGCCAGCAGCTTAGATGTAGGACCTCCCTACGAGCAGTACTTC
v_gene: TRBV7-7
abundance: -
j_gene: TRBJ2-7
d_gene: -

CDR3aa: CASSSWPNSPLHF
CDR3nt: TGTGCCAGCAGCTCCTGGCCTAATTCACCCCTCCACTTT
v_gene: TRBV5-6
abundance: -
j_gene: TRBJ1-6
d_gene: -

CDR3aa: CASSLVGAGVSVQYF
CDR3nt: TGTGCCAGCAGCTTGGTGGGAGCAGGGGTGAGTGTGCAGTACTTC
v_gene: TRBV5-4
abundance: few
j_gene: TRBJ2-7
d_gene: -

CDR3aa: CASSLRPLGTGPYEQYF
CDR3nt: TGTGCCAGCAGTCTTAGACCCCTCGGGACAGGGCCCTACGAGCAGTACTTC
v_gene: TRBV27
abundance: few
j_gene: TRBJ2-7
d_gene: TRBD1

CDR3aa: CASRLESGNTIYF
CDR3nt: TGTGCCAGCAGGTTAGAGTCTGGAAACACCATATATTTT
v_gene: TRBV6-5
abundance: -
j_gene: TRBJ1-3
d_gene: -

CDR3aa: CAWKRLRGGELFF
CDR3nt: TGTGCCTGGAAACGCCTTCGAGGAGGGGAGCTGTTTTTT
v_gene: TRBV30
abundance: -
j_gene: TRBJ2-2
d_gene: -

CDR3aa: CASSPQGLSSYNEQFF
CDR3nt: TGTGCCAGCAGCCCTCAAGGTCTCAGCTCCTACAATGAGCAGTTCTTC
v_gene: TRBV7-3
abundance: -
j_gene: TRBJ2-1
d_gene: -

CDR3aa: CASGLRVDEQFF
CDR3nt: TGTGCCAGCGGACTGCGGGTGGATGAGCAGTTCTTC
v_gene: TRBV27
abundance: -
j_gene: TRBJ2-1
d_gene: -

CDR3aa: CASSTQRATDTQYF
CDR3nt: TGTGCCAGCAGCACTCAGCGGGCCACAGATACGCAGTATTTT
v_gene: TRBV7-2
abundance: -
j_gene: TRBJ2-3
d_gene: -